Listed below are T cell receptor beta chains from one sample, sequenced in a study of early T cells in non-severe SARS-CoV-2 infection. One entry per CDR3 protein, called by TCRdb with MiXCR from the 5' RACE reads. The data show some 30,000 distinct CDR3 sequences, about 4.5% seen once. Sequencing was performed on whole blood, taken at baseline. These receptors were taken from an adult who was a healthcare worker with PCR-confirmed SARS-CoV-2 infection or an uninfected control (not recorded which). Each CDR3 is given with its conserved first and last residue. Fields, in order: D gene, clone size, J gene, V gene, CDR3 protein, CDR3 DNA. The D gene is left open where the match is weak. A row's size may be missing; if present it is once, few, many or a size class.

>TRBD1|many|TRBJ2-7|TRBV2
CASSEEKPGQASRGTYEQYF
TGTGCCAGCAGTGAAGAGAAGCCGGGACAGGCCTCTCGGGGGACCTACGAGCAGTACTTC
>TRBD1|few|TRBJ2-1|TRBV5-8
CASSLAPGTAIEQFF
TGTGCCAGCAGCTTGGCCCCCGGGACAGCAATTGAGCAGTTCTTC
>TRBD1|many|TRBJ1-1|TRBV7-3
CASSVGQVNTEAFF
TGTGCCAGCAGCGTGGGACAGGTGAACACTGAAGCTTTCTTT
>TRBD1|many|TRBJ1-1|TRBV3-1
CASSPRGGLRNTEAFF
TGTGCCAGCAGCCCGCGAGGGGGCTTAAGGAACACTGAAGCTTTCTTT
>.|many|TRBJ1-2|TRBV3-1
CASSAVGGYTF
TGTGCCAGCAGCGCGGTGGGCGGCTACACCTTC
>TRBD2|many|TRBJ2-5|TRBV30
CAWSVHTSGGQETQYF
TGTGCCTGGAGTGTACATACTAGCGGGGGCCAAGAGACCCAGTACTTC
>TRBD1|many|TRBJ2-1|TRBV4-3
CASSQTKGAGNEQFF
TGCGCCAGCAGCCAGACTAAGGGGGCCGGAAATGAGCAGTTCTTC
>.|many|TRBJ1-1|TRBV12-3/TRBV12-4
CASSFFGTEAFF
TGTGCCAGCAGTTTCTTTGGCACTGAAGCTTTCTTT
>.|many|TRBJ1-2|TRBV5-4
CASSETHSYTF
TGTGCCAGCAGCGAAACCCACTCCTACACCTTC
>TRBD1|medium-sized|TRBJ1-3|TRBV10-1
CASSESADPGQGRPIYF
TGCGCCAGCAGTGAGTCTGCCGACCCGGGACAGGGACGACCCATATATTTT
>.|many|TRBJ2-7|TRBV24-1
CATSVGSGPGAANEQYF
TGTGCCACCAGTGTAGGTTCGGGACCGGGCGCCGCCAACGAGCAGTACTTC
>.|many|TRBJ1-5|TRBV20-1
CSARASGVYSNQPQHF
TGCAGTGCTAGGGCGTCAGGGGTTTATAGCAATCAGCCCCAGCATTTT
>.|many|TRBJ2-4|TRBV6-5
CASSSLRGAAKNIQYF
TGTGCCAGCAGCTCACTCCGCGGGGCCGCCAAAAACATTCAGTACTTC
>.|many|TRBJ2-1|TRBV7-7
CASSLDGDYNEQFF
TGTGCTAGCAGCTTAGACGGGGATTACAATGAGCAGTTCTTC
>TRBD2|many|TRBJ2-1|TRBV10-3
CAISDRASGKNEQFF
TGTGCCATCAGTGACAGGGCTAGCGGGAAAAATGAGCAGTTCTTC
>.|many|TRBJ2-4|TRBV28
CASRDGAINIQYF
TGTGCCAGTCGGGACGGCGCGATAAACATTCAGTACTTC
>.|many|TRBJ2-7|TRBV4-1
CASSQDPGTSSYEQYF
TGCGCCAGCAGCCAAGATCCGGGGACAAGCTCCTACGAGCAGTACTTC
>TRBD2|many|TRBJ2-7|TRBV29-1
CSVHGTKASYEQYF
TGCAGCGTTCATGGGACTAAGGCCTCCTACGAGCAGTACTTC
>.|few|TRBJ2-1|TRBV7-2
CVSSLGRDSQFF
TGTGTCAGCAGCTTAGGCAGGGACTCACAGTTCTTC
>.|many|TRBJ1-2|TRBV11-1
CASSSYGYTF
TGTGCCAGCAGCTCATATGGCTACACCTTC
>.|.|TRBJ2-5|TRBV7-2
CASSPNGLSQETQYF
TGTGCCAGCAGCCCAAATGGGCTAAGCCAAGAGACCCAGTACTTC
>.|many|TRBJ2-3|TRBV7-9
CASSLVLERQYF
TGTGCCAGCAGCTTAGTTCTAGAGAGGCAGTATTTT
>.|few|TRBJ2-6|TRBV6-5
CASSPGGPGANVLTF
TGTGCCAGCAGTCCGGGTGGGCCCGGGGCCAACGTCCTGACTTTC
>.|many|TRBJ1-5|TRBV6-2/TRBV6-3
CASSSQSSQPQHF
TGTGCCAGCAGTTCTCAGAGCAGCCAGCCCCAGCATTTT
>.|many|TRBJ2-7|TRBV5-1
CASSLGTVGPYEQYF
TGCGCCAGCAGCTTGGGCACGGTGGGCCCCTACGAGCAGTACTTC
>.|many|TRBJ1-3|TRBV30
CAWSRDSGSGNTIYF
TGTGCCTGGAGCCGGGACTCCGGCTCTGGAAACACCATATATTTT
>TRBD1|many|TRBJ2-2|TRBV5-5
CASSRLGTGINPGELFF
TGTGCCAGCAGCCGGTTAGGGACAGGGATAAACCCCGGGGAGCTGTTTTTT
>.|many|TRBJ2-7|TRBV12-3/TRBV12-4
CASSANYEQYF
TGTGCCAGCAGTGCAAACTACGAGCAGTACTTC
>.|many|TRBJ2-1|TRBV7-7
CASSLGTDNEQFF
TGTGCCAGCAGCTTAGGGACAGACAATGAGCAGTTCTTC
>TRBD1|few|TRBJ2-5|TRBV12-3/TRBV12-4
CASSTWTGWQETQYF
TGTGCCAGCAGTACCTGGACAGGGTGGCAAGAGACCCAGTACTTC
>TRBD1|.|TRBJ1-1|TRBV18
CASSPPGKQGATEAFF
TGTGCCAGCTCACCACCGGGGAAACAGGGGGCCACTGAAGCTTTCTTT
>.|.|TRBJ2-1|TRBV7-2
CASSLGRMNEQFF
TGTGCCAGCAGCTTAGGCAGGATGAATGAGCAGTTCTTC
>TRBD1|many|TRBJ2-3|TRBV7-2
CASSPLGTGLRSRTSTDTQYF
TGTGCCAGCAGCCCCCTGGGGACAGGGTTACGTTCGCGGACTAGCACAGATACGCAGTATTTT
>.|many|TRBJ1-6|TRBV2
CASRLTGWGSPLHF
TGTGCCAGCAGACTCACCGGGTGGGGTTCACCCCTCCACTTT
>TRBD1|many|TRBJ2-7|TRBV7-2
CASTEGASYEQYF
TGTGCCAGCACCGAGGGGGCCTCCTACGAGCAGTACTTC
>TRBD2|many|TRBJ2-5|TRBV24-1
CATSDPGLALETQYF
TGTGCCACCAGTGATCCGGGACTAGCACTCGAGACCCAGTACTTC
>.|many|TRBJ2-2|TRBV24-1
CATRAQGDTGELFF
TGTGCCACCCGCGCCCAGGGTGACACCGGGGAGCTGTTTTTT
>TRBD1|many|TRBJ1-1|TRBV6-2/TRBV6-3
CASSYLTGRTEAFF
TGTGCCAGCAGTTACTTGACAGGGCGGACTGAAGCTTTCTTT
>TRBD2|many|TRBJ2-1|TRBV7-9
CASSFLSGTGGNEQFF
TGTGCCAGCAGCTTTCTTAGCGGGACTGGGGGCAATGAGCAGTTCTTC
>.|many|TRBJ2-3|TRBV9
CASHRDTQYF
TGTGCCAGCCATCGAGATACGCAGTATTTT
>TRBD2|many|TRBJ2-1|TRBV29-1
CSANVPPGLAGVNEQFF
TGCAGCGCGAACGTGCCCCCAGGACTAGCGGGGGTCAATGAGCAGTTCTTC
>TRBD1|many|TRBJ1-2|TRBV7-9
CASSQDRVNYGYTF
TGTGCCAGCAGCCAGGACAGGGTGAACTATGGCTACACCTTC
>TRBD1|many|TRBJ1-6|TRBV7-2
CASSPLDRGNNSPLHF
TGTGCCAGCAGCCCCCTGGACAGGGGTAATAATTCACCCCTCCACTTT
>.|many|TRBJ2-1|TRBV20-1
CSAREVASAYNEQFF
TGCAGTGCTAGGGAGGTAGCTAGCGCCTACAATGAGCAGTTCTTC
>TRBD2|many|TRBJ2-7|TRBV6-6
CASSYSSGGYEQYF
TGTGCCAGCAGTTACTCGAGCGGGGGCTACGAGCAGTACTTC
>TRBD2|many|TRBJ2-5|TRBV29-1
CSSGLDETQYF
TGCAGCTCGGGACTAGATGAGACCCAGTACTTC
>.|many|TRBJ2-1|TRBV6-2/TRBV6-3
CASSSRTTSSYNEQFF
TGTGCCAGCAGTTCCAGGACCACAAGCTCCTACAATGAGCAGTTCTTC
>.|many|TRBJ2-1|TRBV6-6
CASTTTQELFF
TGTGCCAGCACCACAACCCAGGAGTTGTTCTTC
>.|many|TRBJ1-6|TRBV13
CASSSSDRSPLHF
TGTGCCAGCAGCTCCTCCGACAGGTCACCCCTCCACTTT
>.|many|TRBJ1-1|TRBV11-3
CASSLAAGPETEAFF
TGTGCCAGCAGCCTAGCAGCGGGGCCAGAAACTGAAGCTTTCTTT
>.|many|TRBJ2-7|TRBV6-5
CASKRASSYEQYF
TGTGCCAGCAAGCGGGCTAGCTCCTACGAGCAGTACTTC